These 27 T cell receptor beta chains originate from one sample sequenced in a study of response to subunit inactivated influenza vaccine. TCRdb recomputed calls from the RT-PCR reads with MiXCR, one row per CDR3 protein. This table holds 500,000 to 600,000 distinct CDR3 sequences, about 14% found once. Sequencing was performed on PBMCs from blood, taken 11 to 12 days after vaccination. Receptors were obtained from a middle-aged man who received an inactivated influenza vaccine.

This rearrangement joins TRBV7-2 to TRBJ1-2, with TRBD1 as a possible D gene (6 bases). Germline-derived CDR1 and CDR2 are SGHTA and FQGNSA. V lost 5 bases and J 8 bases, leaving 18 bases between the germline ends. This CDR3 contains 14 residues. The DNA of the CDR3 is TGTGCCAGCAGCACCCAAACAGGGCCTACGGGCTACACCTTC. It is translated as CASSTQTGPTGYTF.

V gene TRBV6-1 combines with J gene TRBJ2-3; 10 nucleotides match TRBD2. Germline CDR1 and CDR2: MNHNS and SASEGT. The length of the CDR3 is 19 residues. J gave up 0 bases and V 5 bases, and 14 bases lay outside the gene matches. The CDR3 bases are TGTGCCAGCAGTACCCCCGGGACTAGCGCCCTATTTAGCACAGATACGCAGTATTTT. Translated, it gives CASSTPGTSALFSTDTQYF.

This clonotype was seen more than once but under ten times. This sequence joins TRBV12-3 or TRBV12-4 and TRBJ2-1, with D perhaps being TRBD1 or TRBD2 (5 bases each). This CDR3 has 14 amino acids. Trimming pared 1 base from V and 3 bases from J, leaving 7 bases between. CDR3 loop: CASSLGGFYNEQFF. The DNA of the CDR3 is TGTGCCAGCAGTTTAGGGGGGTTCTACAATGAGCAGTTCTTC.

This clonotype was seen only a few times. The chain carries TRBV3-1 and TRBJ2-7, with 7 positions matching TRBD2. The CDR3 length is 15 residues. Trimming removed 1 base from V and 5 bases from J; junction bases left unmatched: 8. The germline V gene has CDR1 LGHDT and CDR2 YNNKEL (reference sequence). CDR3 DNA sequence: TGTGCCAGCAGCCAAGTAGGGACTAAGGGAGACGAGCAGTACTTC. Protein: CASSQVGTKGDEQYF.

The rearrangement links TRBV3-1 to TRBJ2-7; D is possibly TRBD1 or TRBD2 (5 bases each). The CDR3 is made up of 13 amino acids. Germline values: CDR1 LGHDT, CDR2 YNNKEL (reference sequence). Trimming shortened V by 1 base and J by 6 bases, and 10 bases separated the two germline ends. CDR3 bases: TGTGCCAGCAGCCAAGGGCCAGGGAGCGAGCAGTACTTC. This sequence encodes CASSQGPGSEQYF.

Only a few counts were recorded for this clonotype. The chain recombines TRBV4-2 with TRBJ2-2; the D is unclear. Trimming pared 6 bases from V and 2 bases from J, leaving 10 bases between. The germline CDR1 and CDR2 sequences are LGHNA and YNFKEQ. The CDR3 totals 14 residues. The CDR3 bases are TGTGCCAGCAGAACCGACGGTAACACCGGGGAGCTGTTTTTT. Translated, it gives CASRTDGNTGELFF.

The chain carries TRBV12-3 or TRBV12-4 and TRBJ2-7, with 8 bases identical to TRBD1. The CDR3 has 16 amino acids. After removal of 5 bases from V and 6 bases from J, the junction contained 15 bases not matched to a gene. The CDR3 sequence: CASSHNRGALSAEQYF. CDR3 nucleotide sequence: TGTGCCAGCAGTCACAACAGGGGGGCCCTAAGTGCCGAGCAGTACTTC.

There are a few counts of this clonotype. V and J are TRBV5-1 and TRBJ2-1, with a tentative D call TRBD1 (7 bases). V was cut by 4 bases and J by 0 bases, with 11 bases left in between. There are 15 residues in the CDR3. Per the germline V gene, CDR1 is SGHRS and CDR2 is YFSETQ. The CDR3 nucleotides read TGCGCCAGCAGCGGCGGGACAGACTCCTACAATGAGCAGTTCTTC. It encodes CASSGGTDSYNEQFF.

CDR3 sequence reads: CASILTNRVVRIYEQFF. The CDR3 DNA reads TGTGCCAGCATTCTGACAAACAGGGTTGTTCGCATCTACGAGCAGTTCTTC. V gene TRBV7-8 combines with J gene TRBJ2-1; tentatively, D is TRBD1 (6 bases). The CDR3 is 17 amino acids. Germline V gene sequence: CDR1 SGHVS, CDR2 FQNEAQ. Trimming stripped 7 bases from V and 10 bases from J, with 29 bases between.

This clonotype appeared many times. The chain joins TRBV11-2 to TRBJ2-7; no clear D. The CDR3 length is 12 residues. Per germline, CDR1 SGHAT and CDR2 FQNNGV. The germline V and J ends were trimmed by 5 bases and 1 base, with 6 bases remaining between them. This CDR3 is CASSLQSYEQYF. In DNA form, the CDR3 reads TGTGCCAGCAGCCTCCAGTCCTACGAGCAGTACTTC.

In this sample, this clonotype turned up a few times. This chain uses TRBV28 with TRBJ1-5; unclear D gene. In germline, CDR1 is MDHEN, CDR2 SYDVKM. The CDR3 runs to 18 residues. V shed 3 bases and J shed 1 base, with 19 bases lying between them. The CDR3 sequence: CASSLPALGSGSNQPQHF. The CDR3, as DNA: TGTGCCAGCAGTTTGCCCGCACTAGGGAGTGGCAGCAATCAGCCCCAGCATTTT.

The V call is TRBV7-2, the J call TRBJ2-1; possibly TRBD2 for D (5 bases). Germline values: CDR1 SGHTA, CDR2 FQGNSA. Trimming shortened V by 2 bases and J by 10 bases, and 6 bases separated the two germline ends. The CDR3 extends over 11 amino acids. The CDR3 DNA reads as TGTGCCAGCAGCTTATGGGAGGAGCAGTTCTTC. Translation gives CASSLWEEQFF.

J is TRBJ2-7 and V is TRBV29-1; 12 nucleotides agree with TRBD1. V shed 0 bases, J shed 3 bases, and the junction held 6 bases outside the gene matches. CDR3 length: 16 residues. Looked up from germline, CDR1 is SQVTM and CDR2 is ANQGSEA. The DNA of the CDR3 is TGCAGCGTTGAAGATTCCGGGACAGGGGGCGGCTACGAGCAGTACTTC. Translating it yields CSVEDSGTGGGYEQYF.

This clonotype was seen a few times. The V gene is TRBV5-1, the J gene TRBJ2-1; D remains ambiguous. The germline gives CDR1 SGHRS, CDR2 YFSETQ. This CDR3 has 16 amino acids. The V gene lost 4 bases and the J gene lost 0 bases, with 14 bases spanning the gap. The CDR3 protein is CASSLETRSSYNEQFF. DNA for the CDR3: TGCGCCAGCAGCCTAGAAACCCGAAGCTCCTACAATGAGCAGTTCTTC.

The V gene is TRBV10-3, the J gene TRBJ2-7, with a possible D match to TRBD2 (5 bases). V lost 6 bases, J lost 7 bases, and 16 bases lay in between. Germline-derived CDR1 and CDR2 are ENHRY and SYGVKD. This CDR3 contains 13 residues. The CDR3 protein is CAIRGQGPGEQYF. The CDR3 DNA reads as TGTGCCATCAGAGGCCAAGGGCCGGGGGAGCAGTACTTC.

This clonotype was seen only a few times. The chain recombines TRBV20-1 with TRBJ2-3, with a weak D call TRBD1 (5 bases). Germline loops: CDR1 DFQATT, CDR2 SNEGSKA (reference sequence). Trimming removed 3 bases from V and 2 bases from J, with 15 bases in between. The CDR3 runs 15 residues. The CDR3 is CSARESRVFTDTQYF. Written as DNA, the CDR3 is TGCAGTGCTAGGGAATCCAGGGTATTCACAGATACGCAGTATTTT.

The sample holds a few counts of this clonotype. V is TRBV29-1 and J is TRBJ2-2; D unresolved. In germline, CDR1 is SQVTM, CDR2 ANQGSEA. Trimming cost V 4 bases and J 7 bases, with 7 bases left between them. The length of the CDR3 is 11 residues. The CDR3 DNA is TGCAGCGTTGGTGATAGCGGGGAGCTGTTTTTT. Residues: CSVGDSGELFF.

Only a few counts were recorded for this clonotype. The chain combines TRBV2 with TRBJ2-2, with no clear D. Germline-derived CDR1 and CDR2 are SNHLY and FYNNEI. The ends were cut back, 2 bases at V and 7 bases at J, with 11 bases in the middle. This CDR3 has 14 residues. The CDR3 reads CASSESRSVGELFF. The DNA for the CDR3 is TGTGCCAGCAGTGAAAGCAGGTCCGTCGGGGAGCTGTTTTTT.

This clonotype was detected a few times. The V call is TRBV10-3, the J call TRBJ2-7; 10 nucleotides agree with TRBD2. The CDR3 contains 14 residues. Germline CDR1 reads ENHRY; CDR2 reads SYGVKD. V trimming: 10 bases; J trimming: 1 base; junction bases outside the gene matches: 7. Here the CDR3 DNA reads TGTGCCACCAAGGGGACTAGCGTTTCCTACGAGCAGTACTTC. Encoded protein: CATKGTSVSYEQYF.

This chain links TRBV12-3 or TRBV12-4 with TRBJ2-1; D might be TRBD1 or TRBD2, each matching 5 bases. V shed 7 bases and J shed 0 bases, with 10 bases lying between them. CDR3 length: 14 amino acids. DNA for the CDR3: TGTGCCAGCACCCGTGGGGGCTCCTACAATGAGCAGTTCTTC. Amino acid sequence: CASTRGGSYNEQFF.

CDR3 sequence (DNA): TGCAGTGCTAGGAGCCCGTCCTCCTACAATGAGCAGTTCTTC. Its protein is CSARSPSSYNEQFF. The chain carries TRBV20-1 and TRBJ2-1; no clear D gene. CDR3 length equals 14 residues. The V gene lost 3 bases and the J gene lost 0 bases, with 9 bases spanning the gap. The germline V gene encodes CDR1 DFQATT and CDR2 SNEGSKA (reference sequence).

The chain is built from TRBV3-1 and TRBJ2-1; 7 nucleotides align to TRBD2. CDR3 length equals 13 residues. With 1 base clipped from V and 8 bases from J, the junction kept 2 bases outside the gene matches. CDR1 and CDR2 from the germline V gene are LGHDT and YNNKEL (reference sequence). The CDR3 bases are TGTGCCAGCAGCCAAGCAGGGAGGGATGAGCAGTTCTTC. Residues: CASSQAGRDEQFF.

This chain uses TRBV6-2 or TRBV6-3 with TRBJ1-2; 7 bases are shared with TRBD1. The CDR3 covers 16 residues. Trimming took 7 bases from V and 2 from J; bases not matched to a gene: 13. Germline V lookup: CDR1 MNHEY, CDR2 SVGEGT. The CDR3 region is CASTDRTGDQNYGYTF. CDR3 DNA sequence: TGTGCCAGCACCGATCGAACAGGGGATCAAAACTATGGCTACACCTTC.

The gene calls are TRBV3-1 and TRBJ2-3; a weak D match, TRBD2 (5 bases). The CDR3 has 19 amino acids. CDR1 is LGHDT and CDR2 is YNNKEL in the germline V gene (reference sequence). V was cut by 10 bases and J by 3 bases, with 32 bases left in between. CDR3 DNA: TGTGCCACCACCCAAGAATGGCGGGTGCCCCTCACGCAGACAGATACGCAGTATTTT. Its translation: CATTQEWRVPLTQTDTQYF.

This clonotype was observed a handful of times. V usage is TRBV20-1 and J usage is TRBJ2-3; the D is unclear. The V gene's germline CDR1 is DFQATT and CDR2 SNEGSKA (reference sequence). The CDR3 sequence is 14 residues long. Trimming left V 5 bases short and J 7 bases short, with 19 bases between. The CDR3 DNA is TGCAGTGCTCAAAGTTTCGCGGAACGGAATACGCAGTATTTT. It is translated as CSAQSFAERNTQYF.

This chain links TRBV4-2 with TRBJ2-6; TRBD1 is a possible D gene (5 bases). V was clipped by 1 base and J by 0 bases, with 13 bases between them. CDR1 and CDR2 from the germline V gene are LGHNA and YNFKEQ. The CDR3 runs 18 residues. The CDR3 region is CASSQVSQASSGANVLTF. The CDR3 DNA reads TGTGCCAGCAGCCAAGTTTCACAGGCCAGCTCTGGGGCCAACGTCCTGACTTTC.

This clonotype showed up just a few times. The V gene is TRBV20-1, the J gene TRBJ1-4; D possibly corresponds to TRBD1 (5 bases). Germline V gene sequence: CDR1 DFQATT, CDR2 SNEGSKA (reference sequence). The CDR3 length is 15 residues. Trimming left V 0 bases short and J 5 bases short, with 13 bases between. CDR3 residues: CSARDSGASNEKLFF. Here the CDR3 DNA reads TGCAGTGCTAGAGATTCCGGGGCCTCAAATGAAAAACTGTTTTTT.